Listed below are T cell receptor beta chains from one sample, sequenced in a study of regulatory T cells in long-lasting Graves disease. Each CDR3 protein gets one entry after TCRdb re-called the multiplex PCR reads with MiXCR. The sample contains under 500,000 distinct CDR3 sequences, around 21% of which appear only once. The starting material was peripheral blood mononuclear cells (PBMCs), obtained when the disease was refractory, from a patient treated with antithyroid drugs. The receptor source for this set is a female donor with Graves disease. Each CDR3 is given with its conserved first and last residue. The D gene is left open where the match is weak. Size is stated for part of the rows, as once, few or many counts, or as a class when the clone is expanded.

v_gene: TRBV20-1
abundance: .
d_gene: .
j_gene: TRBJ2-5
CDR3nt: TGCAGTGCTAGAGATCTTGTGAGGGACCAAGGAGAGACCCAGTACTTC
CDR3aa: CSARDLVRDQGETQYF

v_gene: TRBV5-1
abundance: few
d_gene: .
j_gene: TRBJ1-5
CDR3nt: TGCGCCAGCAGCTTGGGGGGGGTAAGCAATCAGCCCCAGCATTTT
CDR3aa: CASSLGGVSNQPQHF

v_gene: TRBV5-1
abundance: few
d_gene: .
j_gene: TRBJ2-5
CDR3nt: TGCGCCAGCAGCATAACCGGGACCCGTGGGGAGACCCAGTACTTC
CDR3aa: CASSITGTRGETQYF

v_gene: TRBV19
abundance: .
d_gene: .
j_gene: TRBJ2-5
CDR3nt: TGTGCCAGTAGTATAGGGTCATCCCTCCAGGAGACCCAGTACTTC
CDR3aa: CASSIGSSLQETQYF

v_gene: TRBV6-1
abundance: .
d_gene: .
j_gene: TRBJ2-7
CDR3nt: TGTGCCAGCCGGGGCAGAGCCTACGAGCAGTACTTC
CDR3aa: CASRGRAYEQYF

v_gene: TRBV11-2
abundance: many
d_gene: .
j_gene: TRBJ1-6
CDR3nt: TGTGCCAGCAGCTTAGATGCAGGTTCCTCCTATAATTCACCCCTCCACTTT
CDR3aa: CASSLDAGSSYNSPLHF

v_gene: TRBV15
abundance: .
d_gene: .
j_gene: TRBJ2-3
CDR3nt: TGTGCCACCAGCAGAGGACCCACAGATACGCAGTATTTT
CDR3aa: CATSRGPTDTQYF

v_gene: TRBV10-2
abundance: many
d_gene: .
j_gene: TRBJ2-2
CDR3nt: TGCGCCAGCAGTGAAGGGGGGACGCTAAACACCGGGGAGCTGTTTTTT
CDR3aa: CASSEGGTLNTGELFF

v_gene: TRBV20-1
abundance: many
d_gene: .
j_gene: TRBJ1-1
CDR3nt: TGCAGTGCCATTTGGGGGACTGAAGCTTTCTTT
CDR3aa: CSAIWGTEAFF

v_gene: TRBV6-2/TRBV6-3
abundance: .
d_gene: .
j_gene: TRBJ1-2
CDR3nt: TGTGCCAGCAGTTTCCGGGGGGACTATGGCTACACCTTC
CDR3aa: CASSFRGDYGYTF

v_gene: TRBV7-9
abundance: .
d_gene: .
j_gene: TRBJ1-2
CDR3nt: TGTGCCAGCAGCTTAATGTCAGATTCGTACTATGGCTACACCTTC
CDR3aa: CASSLMSDSYYGYTF

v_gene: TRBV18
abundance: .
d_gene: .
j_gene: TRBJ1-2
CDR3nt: TGTGCCAGCTCACCACCCGACCAGCCCCCCACCTTC
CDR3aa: CASSPPDQPPTF

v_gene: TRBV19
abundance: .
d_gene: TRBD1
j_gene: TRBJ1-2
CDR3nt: TGTGCCAGTTCGGACAGGGGGCTGGACTATGGCTACACCTTC
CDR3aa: CASSDRGLDYGYTF

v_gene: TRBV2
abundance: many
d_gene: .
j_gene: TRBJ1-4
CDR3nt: TGTGCCAGCAGTGAAAGCCCAGACAGAAATCTGTTTTTT
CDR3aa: CASSESPDRNLFF

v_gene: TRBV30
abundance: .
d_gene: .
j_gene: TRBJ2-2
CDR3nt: TGTGCCTGGAACCCCCAGGGAAACGGGGAGCTGTTTTTT
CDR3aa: CAWNPQGNGELFF

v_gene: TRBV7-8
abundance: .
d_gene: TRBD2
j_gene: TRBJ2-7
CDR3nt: TGTGCCAGCAGTCGGACTAGCGGGAGTGGCTACGAGCAGTACTTC
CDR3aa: CASSRTSGSGYEQYF

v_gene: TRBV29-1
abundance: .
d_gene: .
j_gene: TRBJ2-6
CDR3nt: TGCAGCGTCACAGGTGTTGGGGCCAACGTCCTGACTTTC
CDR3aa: CSVTGVGANVLTF

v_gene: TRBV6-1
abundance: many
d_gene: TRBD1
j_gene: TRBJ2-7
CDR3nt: TGTGCCAGCAGCTTTCGACAGGGCTACGAGCAGTACTTC
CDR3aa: CASSFRQGYEQYF

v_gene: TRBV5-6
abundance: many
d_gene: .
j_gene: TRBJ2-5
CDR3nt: TGTGCCAGCAGTCAAGGACAGTTACAAGAGACCCAGTACTTC
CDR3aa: CASSQGQLQETQYF

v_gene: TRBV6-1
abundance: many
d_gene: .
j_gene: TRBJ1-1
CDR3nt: TGTGCCAGTTGGGGGGTAATGGCACCTCTGAACACTGAAGCTTTCTTT
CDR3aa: CASWGVMAPLNTEAFF

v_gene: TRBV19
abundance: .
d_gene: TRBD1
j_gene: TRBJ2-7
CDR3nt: TGTGCCAGTAGTAATGGCAGGGGGCTATCCGAGCAGTACTTC
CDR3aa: CASSNGRGLSEQYF

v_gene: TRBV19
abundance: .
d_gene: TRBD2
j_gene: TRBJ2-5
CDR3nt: TGTGCCTCTTCACCCCTACGACTAGCGGGAGTAGAGACCCAGTACTTC
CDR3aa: CASSPLRLAGVETQYF

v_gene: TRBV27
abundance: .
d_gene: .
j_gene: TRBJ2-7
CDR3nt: TGTGCCAGCAGTTCCATTAGCAGCACCTACGAGCAGTACTTC
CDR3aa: CASSSISSTYEQYF

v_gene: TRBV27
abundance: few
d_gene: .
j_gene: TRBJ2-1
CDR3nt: TGTGCCAGCAGTCCACGTTACAATGAGCAGTTCTTC
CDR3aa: CASSPRYNEQFF

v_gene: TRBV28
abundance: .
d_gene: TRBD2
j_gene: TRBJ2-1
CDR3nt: TGTGCCAGTCTTGGACTAGCGGGTTCCTACAATGAGCAGTTCTTC
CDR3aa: CASLGLAGSYNEQFF

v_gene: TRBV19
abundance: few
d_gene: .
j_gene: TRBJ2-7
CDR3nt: TGTGCCAGTAGTATTAGAGGACAGCAAAGCTACGAGCAGTACTTC
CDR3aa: CASSIRGQQSYEQYF

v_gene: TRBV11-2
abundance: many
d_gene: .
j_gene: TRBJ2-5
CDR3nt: TGTGCCAGCAGCTTAGGTACTAGGCCACAAGAGACCCAGTACTTC
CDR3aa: CASSLGTRPQETQYF

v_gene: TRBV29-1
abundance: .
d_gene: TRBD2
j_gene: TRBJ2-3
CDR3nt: TGCAGCGTTGCCGGACTAGCGGGGGATAGCACAGATACGCAGTATTTT
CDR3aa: CSVAGLAGDSTDTQYF

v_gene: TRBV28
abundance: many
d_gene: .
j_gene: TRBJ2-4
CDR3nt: TGTGCCAGCCGGTCCGAAGCGGTAGCCAAAAACATTCAGTACTTC
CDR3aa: CASRSEAVAKNIQYF

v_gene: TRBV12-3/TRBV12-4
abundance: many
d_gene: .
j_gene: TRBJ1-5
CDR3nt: TGTGCCAGCAGTTTGGATGGGGGTCAGCCCCAGCATTTT
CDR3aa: CASSLDGGQPQHF

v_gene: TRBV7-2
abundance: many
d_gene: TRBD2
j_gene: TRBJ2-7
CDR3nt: TGTGCCAGCACCCTAGCGGTAGCGATGCCCTACGAGCAGTACTTC
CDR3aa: CASTLAVAMPYEQYF

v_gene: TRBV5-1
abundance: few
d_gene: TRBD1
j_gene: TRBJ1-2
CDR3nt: TGCGCCAGCAGCTTGGCCCAGGGGGCAGGAGAAGCCGCCTTC
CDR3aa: CASSLAQGAGEAAF

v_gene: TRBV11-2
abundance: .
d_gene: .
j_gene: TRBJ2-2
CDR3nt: TGTGCCAGCAGCCCGACAGCCCCGAACACCGGGGAGCTGTTTTTT
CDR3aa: CASSPTAPNTGELFF

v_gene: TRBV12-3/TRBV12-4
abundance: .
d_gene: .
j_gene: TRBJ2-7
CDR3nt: TGCGCCAGCAGCCAAGATTCTGGCGGGACCTACGAGCAGTACTTC
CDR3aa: CASSQDSGGTYEQYF

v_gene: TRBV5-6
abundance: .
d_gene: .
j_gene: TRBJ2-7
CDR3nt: TGTGCCAGCAGCTTGCAAGGCATTGGAGCCTACGAGCAGTACTTC
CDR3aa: CASSLQGIGAYEQYF

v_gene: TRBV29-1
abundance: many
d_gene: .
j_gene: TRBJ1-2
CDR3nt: TGCAGCGTTGCGGGATGGCAGGGAGGGACTTCCTATGGCTACACCTTC
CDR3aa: CSVAGWQGGTSYGYTF

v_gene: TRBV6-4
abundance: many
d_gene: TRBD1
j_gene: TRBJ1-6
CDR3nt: TGTGCCAGCAGTGACTCGGACAGGGGCTCACCCCTCCACTTT
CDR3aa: CASSDSDRGSPLHF